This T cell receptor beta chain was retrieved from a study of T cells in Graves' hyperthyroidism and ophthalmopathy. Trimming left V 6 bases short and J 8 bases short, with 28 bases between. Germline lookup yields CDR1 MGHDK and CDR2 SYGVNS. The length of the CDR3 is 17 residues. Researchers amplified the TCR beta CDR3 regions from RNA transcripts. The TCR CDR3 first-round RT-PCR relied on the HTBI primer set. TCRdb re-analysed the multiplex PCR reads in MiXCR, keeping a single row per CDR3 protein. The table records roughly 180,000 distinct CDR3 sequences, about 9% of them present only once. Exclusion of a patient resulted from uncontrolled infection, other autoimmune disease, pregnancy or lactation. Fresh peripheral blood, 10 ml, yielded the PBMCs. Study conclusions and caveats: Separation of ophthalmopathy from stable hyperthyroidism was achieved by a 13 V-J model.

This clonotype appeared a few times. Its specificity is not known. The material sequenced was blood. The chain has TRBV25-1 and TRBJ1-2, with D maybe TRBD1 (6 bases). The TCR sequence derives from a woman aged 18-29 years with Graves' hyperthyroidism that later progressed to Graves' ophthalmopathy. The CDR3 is CASRDPSSPGTLGGYTF. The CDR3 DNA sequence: TGTGCCAGCAGGGACCCAAGTTCACCCGGGACACTCGGGGGCTACACCTTC.